This is a list of T cell receptor beta chains from one sample in a study of blood T cell repertoires in COVID-19. Clones were read by immunoSEQ multiplex PCR, and TCRdb kept only the in-frame ones, dropping some. The sample records tens of thousands of clones, more than 85% being singletons. The sample consisted of peripheral blood. These receptors came from a man between 60 and 75 years old with acute or convalescent COVID-19. The CDR3 runs from the conserved cysteine through the conserved F or W. The order of the fields is V gene, D gene, J gene, clone size, CDR3 protein. D genes are given only for firm matches. Clone size is shown for a subset of rows, as once, few, many or a class of expanded clone.

V gene: TRBV28; D gene: -; J gene: TRBJ2-7; clone size: few; CDR3 protein: CASTPAGTYEQYF
V gene: TRBV18; D gene: -; J gene: TRBJ2-3; clone size: -; CDR3 protein: CASSPQGSDTQYF
V gene: TRBV6-2/TRBV6-3; D gene: -; J gene: TRBJ1-5; clone size: -; CDR3 protein: CASSHRDGYQPQHF
V gene: TRBV9; D gene: -; J gene: TRBJ1-1; clone size: -; CDR3 protein: CASSVVTGGHTEAFF
V gene: TRBV7-2; D gene: -; J gene: TRBJ2-1; clone size: -; CDR3 protein: CASSLTTLRSYNEQFF
V gene: TRBV11-3; D gene: TRBD2; J gene: TRBJ2-1; clone size: -; CDR3 protein: CASSSTSGDGNEQFF
V gene: TRBV29-1; D gene: -; J gene: TRBJ2-1; clone size: few; CDR3 protein: CSSGPMGGNEQFF
V gene: TRBV29-1; D gene: TRBD1; J gene: TRBJ2-3; clone size: -; CDR3 protein: CSAPGGMGTDTQYF
V gene: TRBV10-3; D gene: TRBD2; J gene: TRBJ2-7; clone size: -; CDR3 protein: CAISESGTSGTYEQYF
V gene: TRBV5-1; D gene: -; J gene: TRBJ2-7; clone size: -; CDR3 protein: CASSLGQRNEQYF
V gene: TRBV2; D gene: -; J gene: TRBJ1-5; clone size: -; CDR3 protein: CASSRGTRANQPQHF
V gene: TRBV3-1/TRBV3-2; D gene: TRBD2; J gene: TRBJ2-1; clone size: -; CDR3 protein: CACAGGSSYNEQFF
V gene: TRBV5-1; D gene: TRBD2; J gene: TRBJ2-5; clone size: -; CDR3 protein: CASSTSGREETQYF
V gene: TRBV12-3/TRBV12-4; D gene: TRBD1; J gene: TRBJ1-1; clone size: -; CDR3 protein: CATRGPMNTEAFF
V gene: TRBV11-2; D gene: -; J gene: TRBJ1-1; clone size: -; CDR3 protein: CASRPVNTEAFF
V gene: TRBV19; D gene: -; J gene: TRBJ2-5; clone size: -; CDR3 protein: CASSSQETQYF
V gene: TRBV14; D gene: -; J gene: TRBJ1-1; clone size: -; CDR3 protein: CASSQVWAMNTEAFF
V gene: TRBV28; D gene: TRBD2; J gene: TRBJ2-1; clone size: -; CDR3 protein: CASRHTGTRNEQFF
V gene: TRBV7-2; D gene: -; J gene: TRBJ2-1; clone size: -; CDR3 protein: CASSLEPFGFIEQFF
V gene: TRBV9; D gene: -; J gene: TRBJ2-6; clone size: -; CDR3 protein: CASSVGGTPFSGANVLTF
V gene: TRBV7-3; D gene: -; J gene: TRBJ2-1; clone size: -; CDR3 protein: CASSSGLIYNEQFF
V gene: TRBV6-1; D gene: -; J gene: TRBJ1-1; clone size: few; CDR3 protein: CASSEWAENTEAFF
V gene: TRBV19; D gene: -; J gene: TRBJ1-1; clone size: -; CDR3 protein: CASTRGGDTEAFF
V gene: TRBV7-2; D gene: -; J gene: TRBJ1-4; clone size: -; CDR3 protein: CASSLGGGVTNEKLFF
V gene: TRBV7-6; D gene: -; J gene: TRBJ1-4; clone size: -; CDR3 protein: CASSLDVEGTNEKLFF
V gene: TRBV5-4; D gene: TRBD1; J gene: TRBJ1-6; clone size: -; CDR3 protein: CASSFFSGGATGVSPLHF
V gene: TRBV6-5; D gene: TRBD2; J gene: TRBJ2-1; clone size: -; CDR3 protein: CASSYSIAGGSNEQFF
V gene: TRBV9; D gene: -; J gene: TRBJ2-3; clone size: -; CDR3 protein: CASSVDQGANADTQYF
V gene: TRBV7-9; D gene: -; J gene: TRBJ1-5; clone size: -; CDR3 protein: CASSHSDSYSNQPQHF
V gene: TRBV7-2; D gene: TRBD1; J gene: TRBJ2-1; clone size: -; CDR3 protein: CASTLNRGQGYNEQFF
V gene: TRBV28; D gene: TRBD1; J gene: TRBJ1-2; clone size: few; CDR3 protein: CARGEQGSYGYTF
V gene: TRBV7-8; D gene: -; J gene: TRBJ1-1; clone size: -; CDR3 protein: CASSTRGNTEAFF
V gene: TRBV5-8; D gene: TRBD1; J gene: TRBJ1-4; clone size: -; CDR3 protein: CASSFLGQSLDEKLFF
V gene: TRBV4-3; D gene: TRBD2; J gene: TRBJ2-3; clone size: -; CDR3 protein: CASSQEGGEADTQYF
V gene: TRBV27; D gene: TRBD1; J gene: TRBJ1-2; clone size: -; CDR3 protein: CASRQGARGYTF
V gene: TRBV7-6; D gene: TRBD1; J gene: TRBJ1-3; clone size: -; CDR3 protein: CASSLYQGANSGNTIYF
V gene: TRBV2; D gene: -; J gene: TRBJ1-6; clone size: -; CDR3 protein: CASSDRGFWSNSPLHF
V gene: TRBV7-9; D gene: -; J gene: TRBJ1-4; clone size: -; CDR3 protein: CASSFLANANEKLFF
V gene: TRBV9; D gene: -; J gene: TRBJ1-6; clone size: once; CDR3 protein: CASSVAGGRNSPLHF
V gene: TRBV7-2; D gene: -; J gene: TRBJ2-2; clone size: -; CDR3 protein: CASSLNSNTGELFF
V gene: TRBV19; D gene: -; J gene: TRBJ1-5; clone size: -; CDR3 protein: CASSPRDIFSNQPQHF
V gene: TRBV7-2; D gene: -; J gene: TRBJ1-5; clone size: -; CDR3 protein: CASTLFGNQPQHF